What follows are 31 T cell receptor beta chains derived from one specimen sequenced in a study of T cells in Graves' hyperthyroidism and ophthalmopathy. TCR beta CDR3 regions were amplified from RNA transcripts. A set of HTBI primers served as the primers for a first-round RT-PCR of the TCR CDR3. TCRdb re-called the multiplex PCR reads through MiXCR, storing one row per CDR3 protein. The sample contains around 610,000 distinct CDR3 sequences, roughly 14% of which appear only once. Source material: blood. All receptors come from a woman aged 40 to 50 with Graves' ophthalmopathy.

The table lists this clonotype with many counts. The rearrangement uses TRBV15 and TRBJ2-2; D unresolved. The V and J ends lost 2 bases and 0 bases respectively, with 7 bases between them. The germline V gene has CDR1 LNHNV and CDR2 YYDKDF (reference sequence). The CDR3 has 15 residues. CDR3 in amino acids: CATSRQRANTGELFF. CDR3 coding DNA: TGTGCCACCAGCAGACAGAGAGCGAACACCGGGGAGCTGTTTTTT.

The gene calls are TRBV9 and TRBJ2-7; 9 bases align to TRBD1. Trimming removed 3 bases from V and 6 bases from J; junction bases left unmatched: 7. CDR1 SGDLS and CDR2 YYNGEE come from the germline V gene. The CDR3 extends over 14 amino acids. Written as DNA, the CDR3 is TGTGCCAGCAGCGGTGGGGACAGGGCCGGCGAGCAGTACTTC. It specifies CASSGGDRAGEQYF.

This clonotype was observed at least ten times. This chain connects TRBV9 to TRBJ2-5; 9 bases are shared with TRBD2. CDR1 and CDR2 from the germline V gene are SGDLS and YYNGEE. V dropped 3 bases and J dropped 4; count of bases not matched to a gene: 10. The CDR3 totals 16 residues. The CDR3 DNA reads TGTGCCAGCAGCGCCCCGGGGCGGGAGGGCCGAGAGACCCAGTACTTC. This translates into CASSAPGREGRETQYF.

Many counts were recorded for this clonotype. The chain uses TRBV11-2 and TRBJ2-2, with a weak D call TRBD2 (5 bases). Trimming shortened V by 5 bases and J by 7 bases, and 11 bases separated the two germline ends. Germline CDR1 is SGHAT and CDR2 is FQNNGV. The CDR3 runs to 13 residues. CDR3 amino acids: CASSAWSGGELFF. The CDR3, as DNA: TGTGCCAGCAGCGCGTGGAGCGGCGGGGAGCTGTTTTTT.

The CDR3 nucleotides read TGTGCCAGCAGTGCGCCGTTCAGTCCCCGGGCTTTCTTT. Its translation is CASSAPFSPRAFF. V and J are TRBV12-3 or TRBV12-4 and TRBJ1-1; D gene uncertain. The CDR3 is 13 residues long. Trimming shortened V by 5 bases and J by 11 bases, and 18 bases separated the two germline ends.

CDR3 coding DNA: TGTGCCAGCAGCTTAGGAGGAATCTCCGGGGAGCTGTTTTTT. It specifies CASSLGGISGELFF. This chain connects TRBV7-8 to TRBJ2-2; no reliable D call. V was pared by 1 base and J by 6 bases, with 9 bases between. CDR1 and CDR2 (germline): SGHVS, FQNEAQ. The CDR3 is 14 amino acids.

This clonotype showed up many times. This chain uses TRBV28 with TRBJ2-6; D possibly corresponds to TRBD1 (6 bases). Germline-derived CDR1 and CDR2 are MDHEN and SYDVKM. The CDR3 covers 15 residues. Trimming cost V 5 bases and J 2 bases, with 10 bases left between them. The CDR3 coding sequence is TGTGCCAGCAGTCCTCCAGGGGCTGGGGCCAACGTCCTGACTTTC. Amino acids: CASSPPGAGANVLTF.

This clonotype occurred many times. This sequence joins TRBV6-1 and TRBJ1-5, with D hard to call. V was pared by 7 bases and J by 7 bases, with 26 bases between. The CDR3 covers 17 residues. Germline loops: CDR1 MNHNS, CDR2 SASEGT. CDR3 protein: CASTLSRSGGLAQPQHF. The DNA for the CDR3 is TGTGCCAGCACACTAAGCCGGAGCGGAGGACTCGCCCAGCCCCAGCATTTT.

This clonotype has ten or more counts. The J gene is TRBJ2-5, the V gene TRBV20-1; D is tentatively TRBD1 or TRBD2 (5 bases each). Germline V gene data show CDR1 as DFQATT and CDR2 as SNEGSKA (reference sequence). The CDR3 is 12 amino acids. V lost 6 bases, J lost 0 bases, and 8 bases lay in between. Here the CDR3 reads CSAGTHQETQYF. The DNA for the CDR3 is TGCAGTGCCGGGACCCACCAAGAGACCCAGTACTTC.

This clonotype was observed many times. V gene TRBV19 combines with J gene TRBJ1-3; TRBD1 agrees at 7 bases. With 7 bases clipped from V and 0 bases from J, the junction kept 9 bases outside the gene matches. Germline V lookup: CDR1 LNHDA, CDR2 SQIVND (reference sequence). The CDR3 loop spans 16 amino acids. In DNA form, the CDR3 reads TGTGCCAGTAAAAAACCGGGACAGCTCTCTGGAAACACCATATATTTT. It is translated as CASKKPGQLSGNTIYF.

Many counts were recorded for this clonotype. V usage is TRBV2 and J usage is TRBJ2-7; perhaps TRBD1 as D (6 bases). Trimming removed 2 bases at V and 7 bases at J, with 18 bases between. Germline assignment: CDR1 SNHLY and CDR2 FYNNEI. The CDR3 length is 15 residues. CDR3 bases: TGTGCCAGCAGTGAATCCTCCGCCAGGGGCTGGGAGCAGTACTTC. Translation gives CASSESSARGWEQYF.

This clonotype was seen many times. The J gene is TRBJ1-1, the V gene TRBV6-5; 7 nucleotides align to TRBD1. The CDR3 length is 13 residues. Trimming at V came to 6 bases and at J to 7 bases, leaving 8 bases not matched to a gene. Germline V gene lookup returns CDR1 MNHEY and CDR2 SVGAGI. CDR3 protein: CASRGQTLNEAFF. The DNA for the CDR3 is TGTGCCAGCAGGGGACAGACTCTTAATGAAGCTTTCTTT.

This clonotype was counted ten times or more. This CDR3 fails to terminate in the conserved phenylalanine or tryptophan, so it likely reflects a read error. The chain joins TRBV6-2 or TRBV6-3 to TRBJ1-2, with D possibly matching TRBD1 (5 bases). The germline CDR1 and CDR2 sequences are MNHEY and SVGEGT. Trimming removed 2 bases at V and 8 bases at J, with 12 bases between. CDR3 length: 13 residues. CDR3 protein: CASSYLQGGGYTL. The CDR3 bases are TGTGCCAGCAGTTACCTGCAGGGAGGAGGCTACACCCTC.

The sample holds many counts of this clonotype. This chain connects TRBV19 to TRBJ2-7; TRBD1 aligns across 9 bases. Trimming removed 3 bases from V and 0 bases from J; junction bases left unmatched: 3. From germline, CDR1 is LNHDA and CDR2 SQIVND (reference sequence). The CDR3 has 15 residues. The CDR3 DNA is TGTGCCAGTAGTATCGTGACAGGGGGCTCCTACGAGCAGTACTTC. As protein: CASSIVTGGSYEQYF.

This clonotype was observed many times. The chain has TRBV3-1 and TRBJ2-5; 11 nucleotides line up with TRBD2. The CDR3 is 16 residues long. Germline assignment: CDR1 LGHDT and CDR2 YNNKEL (reference sequence). V lost 2 bases and J lost 7; bases outside the gene matches: 9. The CDR3 sequence is CASSQRLAGTVGTQYF. CDR3 nucleotide sequence: TGTGCCAGCAGCCAACGACTAGCGGGAACGGTGGGGACCCAGTACTTC.

This clonotype was seen many times. The chain carries TRBV19 and TRBJ2-3, with D unresolved. Germline loops: CDR1 LNHDA, CDR2 SQIVND (reference sequence). Trimming took off 4 bases at V and 0 bases at J, with 8 bases between the two ends. The CDR3 contains 14 residues. The CDR3 loop is CASSKGISTDTQYF. CDR3 DNA: TGTGCCAGTAGTAAGGGAATAAGCACAGATACGCAGTATTTT.

This clonotype has ten or more counts. The chain has TRBV11-2 and TRBJ2-7; TRBD2 matches at 8 bases. Germline V gene data show CDR1 as SGHAT and CDR2 as FQNNGV. The CDR3 sequence is 14 residues long. V was clipped by 6 bases and J by 1 base; unmatched bases: 5. The CDR3 sequence: CASRAGVWSYEQYF. CDR3 nucleotides: TGTGCCAGCAGAGCGGGAGTGTGGTCCTACGAGCAGTACTTC. Full variable domain (rest looked up from reference TRBV11-2 and TRBJ2-7): EAGVAQSPRYKIIEKRQSVAFWCNPISGHATLYWYQQILGQGPKLLIQFQNNGVVDDSQLPKDRFSAERLKGVDSTLKIQPAKLEDSAVYLCASRAGVWSYEQYFGPGTRLTVT.

This clonotype showed up many times. J is TRBJ2-2 and V is TRBV28, with TRBD2 matching over 8 bases. This CDR3 contains 14 residues. Losses at the gene ends were 6 bases for V and 5 bases for J; bases not matched to a gene: 5. Germline CDR1 is MDHEN and CDR2 is SYDVKM. In DNA, the CDR3 is TGTGCCAGCAGCGGCGGGGGGCGGACCGGGGAGCTGTTTTTT. Translating it yields CASSGGGRTGELFF. Complete variable domain (other parts from reference TRBV28 and TRBJ2-2): DVKVTQSSRYLVKRTGEKVFLECVQDMDHENMFWYRQDPGLGLRLIYFSYDVKMKEKGDIPEGYSVSREKKERFSLILESASTNQTSMYLCASSGGGRTGELFFGEGSRLTVL.

In its sample, this clonotype was seen once. The chain links TRBV7-3 to TRBJ2-3; no definite D call. Trimming removed 2 bases at V and 5 bases at J, with 11 bases between. The length of the CDR3 is 14 residues. Germline values: CDR1 SGHTA, CDR2 FQGTGA. The CDR3 loop reads CASSLGSGLDTQYF. The CDR3 DNA follows: TGTGCCAGCAGCTTAGGTTCCGGGCTAGATACGCAGTATTTT.

The chain is built from TRBV4-2 and TRBJ2-7; 8 nucleotides line up with TRBD2. This CDR3 comprises 19 residues. The germline CDR1 and CDR2 sequences are LGHNA and YNFKEQ. V lost 4 bases, J lost 6 bases, and 23 bases stayed unmatched. Here the CDR3 DNA reads TGTGCCAGCAGCCCTGCCGGACTAGCAGGAGTCCGGTCCCAGGGCGAGCAGTACTTC. Translating gives CASSPAGLAGVRSQGEQYF.

CDR3 nucleotide sequence: TGTGCCAGCAGCAAACACGTCGGGACAGGGGCATTGGTGTATGGCTACACCTTC. Amino acids: CASSKHVGTGALVYGYTF. The chain combines TRBV6-2 or TRBV6-3 with TRBJ1-2; TRBD1 matches 10 bases. The CDR3 runs 18 residues. Per germline, CDR1 MNHEY and CDR2 SVGEGT. J was trimmed by 5 bases and V by 6 bases; bases with no gene match: 18.

J is TRBJ2-5 and V is TRBV7-6; D perhaps matches TRBD2 (5 bases). V was clipped by 5 bases and J by 5 bases, with 15 bases between them. Germline values: CDR1 SGHVS, CDR2 FNYEAQ. CDR3 length: 14 amino acids. CDR3 coding DNA: TGTGCCAGCAGCCCTAGCCTCGGGCCGGAGACCCAGTACTTC. As protein: CASSPSLGPETQYF.

This clonotype was counted many times. The V and J genes are TRBV7-2 and TRBJ1-2; D is unclear. This CDR3 is 13 amino acids long. The ends were cut back, 5 bases at V and 8 bases at J, with 15 bases in the middle. The germline gives CDR1 SGHTA, CDR2 FQGNSA. CDR3 nucleotides: TGTGCCAGCAGCCTGACGGGTAATCGGGGCTACACCTTC. It yields the protein CASSLTGNRGYTF. The whole variable domain, remainder taken from reference TRBV7-2 and TRBJ1-2, is GAGVSQSPSNKVTEKGKDVELRCDPISGHTALYWYRQSLGQGLEFLIYFQGNSAPDKSGLPSDRFSAERTGGSVSTLTIQRTQQEDSAVYLCASSLTGNRGYTFGSGTRLTVV.

This clonotype came up many times. This sequence joins TRBV28 and TRBJ2-5; TRBD2 might be the D (7 bases). V was shortened by 8 bases and J by 5 bases, with 12 bases between the two germline ends. The CDR3 runs 12 residues. Germline V gives CDR1 MDHEN, CDR2 SYDVKM. This CDR3 is CASAGAPETQYF. CDR3 sequence (DNA): TGTGCCAGCGCGGGGGCTCCTGAGACCCAGTACTTC.

This clonotype was detected ten times or more. The gene calls are TRBV6-2 or TRBV6-3 and TRBJ1-1; D is uncertain. V gave up 0 bases and J gave up 10 bases, with 12 bases separating them. The CDR3 loop spans 13 amino acids. CDR1 and CDR2 from the germline V gene are MNHEY and SVGEGT. The DNA for the CDR3 is TGTGCCAGCAGTTACTCGAAGGAAGCGGCAGCTTTCTTT. Protein product: CASSYSKEAAAFF.

The chain carries TRBV12-3 or TRBV12-4 and TRBJ2-7; D is perhaps TRBD1 (6 bases). V lost 6 bases to trimming and J lost 0 bases, with 15 bases between them. The CDR3 runs 15 residues. The CDR3 here is CASSSTGHGSYEQYF. The CDR3 DNA reads TGTGCCAGCAGCTCAACAGGGCATGGCTCCTACGAGCAGTACTTC.

The table lists this clonotype with many counts. The V call is TRBV7-2, the J call TRBJ2-7, with TRBD2 matching over 7 bases. The germline V gene has CDR1 SGHTA and CDR2 FQGNSA. The CDR3 is 15 amino acids. V shed 6 bases and J 0 bases; nucleotides not matched to a gene: 8. The chain's CDR3 is CASRASGGSSYEQYF. CDR3 sequence (DNA): TGTGCCAGCAGAGCTTCTGGCGGGAGCTCCTACGAGCAGTACTTC.

This clonotype was detected many times. The rearrangement joins TRBV10-3 to TRBJ2-7, with a possible D match to TRBD1 (6 bases). The CDR3 extends over 15 amino acids. Germline V lookup: CDR1 ENHRY, CDR2 SYGVKD. Trimming removed 3 bases at V and 0 bases at J, with 12 bases between. The CDR3 spells CAISDRQVPSYEQYF. In DNA, the CDR3 is TGTGCCATCAGTGACAGACAGGTTCCCTCCTACGAGCAGTACTTC.

This clonotype came up many times. J is TRBJ1-2 and V is TRBV7-2, with D hard to call. V was clipped by 3 bases and J by 4 bases, with 6 bases between them. Per the germline V gene, CDR1 is SGHTA and CDR2 is FQGNSA. This CDR3 contains 12 residues. The CDR3 DNA is TGTGCCAGCAGCTTTCCCAGCTATGGCTACACCTTC. It is translated as CASSFPSYGYTF.

This clonotype was observed at least ten times. V gene TRBV27 combines with J gene TRBJ1-5; 7 bases match TRBD1. The CDR3 has 15 amino acids. Unmatched junction bases numbered 9, after V lost 3 bases and J lost 7 bases. CDR1 is MNHEY and CDR2 is SMNVEV in the germline V gene (reference sequence). The DNA for the CDR3 is TGTGCCAGCAGTTTTCTAGAGGGGGCTGAACAGCCCCAGCATTTT. As protein: CASSFLEGAEQPQHF.

Many counts were recorded for this clonotype. The chain is built from TRBV29-1 and TRBJ2-7, with 8 nucleotides matching TRBD1. Germline lookup yields CDR1 SQVTM and CDR2 ANQGSEA. The trim removed 7 bases at V and 0 bases at J, leaving 8 bases unmatched. The length of the CDR3 is 14 residues. The CDR3 DNA sequence: TGCAGCGCCCTGACAGGGGCAAGCTCCTACGAGCAGTACTTC. Residues: CSALTGASSYEQYF.